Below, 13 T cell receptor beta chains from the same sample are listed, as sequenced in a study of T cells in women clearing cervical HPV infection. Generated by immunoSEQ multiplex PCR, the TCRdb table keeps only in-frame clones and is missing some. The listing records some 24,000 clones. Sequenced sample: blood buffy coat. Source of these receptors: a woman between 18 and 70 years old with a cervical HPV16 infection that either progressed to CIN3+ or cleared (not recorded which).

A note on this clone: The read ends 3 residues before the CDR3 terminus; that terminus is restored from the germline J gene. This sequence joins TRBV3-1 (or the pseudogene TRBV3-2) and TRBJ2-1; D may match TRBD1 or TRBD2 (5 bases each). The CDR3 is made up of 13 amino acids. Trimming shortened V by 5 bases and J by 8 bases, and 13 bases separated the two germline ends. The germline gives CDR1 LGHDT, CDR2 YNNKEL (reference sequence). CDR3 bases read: TGTGCCAGCAGCTTTTTGAGGGGCCATGAG. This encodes CASSFLRGHE. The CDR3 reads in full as CASSFLRGHEQFF.

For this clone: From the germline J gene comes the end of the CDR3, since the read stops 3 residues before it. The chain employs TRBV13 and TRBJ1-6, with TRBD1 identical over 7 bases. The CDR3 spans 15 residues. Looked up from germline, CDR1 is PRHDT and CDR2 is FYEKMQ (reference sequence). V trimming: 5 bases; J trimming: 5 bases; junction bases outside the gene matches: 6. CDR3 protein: CASSLNRGNNSPLHF. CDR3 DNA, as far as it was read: TGTGCCAGCAGCCTTAACAGGGGCAATAATTCACCC.

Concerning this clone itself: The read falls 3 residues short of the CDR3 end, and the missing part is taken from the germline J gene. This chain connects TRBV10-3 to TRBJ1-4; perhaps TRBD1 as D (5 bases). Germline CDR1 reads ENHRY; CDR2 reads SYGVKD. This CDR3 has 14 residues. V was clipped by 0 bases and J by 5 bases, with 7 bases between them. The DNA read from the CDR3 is TGTGCCATCAGTGAGTCGGGGCGAAATGAAAAA. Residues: CAISESGRNEK. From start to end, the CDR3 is CAISESGRNEKLFF.

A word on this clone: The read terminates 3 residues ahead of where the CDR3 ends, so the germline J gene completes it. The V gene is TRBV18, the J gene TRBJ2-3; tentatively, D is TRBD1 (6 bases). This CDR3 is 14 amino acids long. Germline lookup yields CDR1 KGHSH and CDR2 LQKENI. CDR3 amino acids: CASSPDMDSSPQYF. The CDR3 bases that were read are TGTGCCAGCTCACCAGATATGGACAGTTCGCCG.

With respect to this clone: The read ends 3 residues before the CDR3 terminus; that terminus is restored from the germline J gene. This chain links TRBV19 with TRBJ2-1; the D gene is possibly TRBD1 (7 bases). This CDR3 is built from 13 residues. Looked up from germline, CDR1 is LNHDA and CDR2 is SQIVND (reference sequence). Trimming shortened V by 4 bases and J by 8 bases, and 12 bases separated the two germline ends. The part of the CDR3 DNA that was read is TGTGCCAGTAGTACCGACAGGGAGGATGAG. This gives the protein CASSTDREDE. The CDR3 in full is CASSTDREDEQFF. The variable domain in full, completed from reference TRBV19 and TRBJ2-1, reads DGGITQSPKYLFRKEGQNVTLSCEQNLNHDAMYWYRQDPGQGLRLIYYSQIVNDFQKGDIAEGYSVSREKKESFPLTVTSAQKNPTAFYLCASSTDREDEQFFGPGTRLTVL.

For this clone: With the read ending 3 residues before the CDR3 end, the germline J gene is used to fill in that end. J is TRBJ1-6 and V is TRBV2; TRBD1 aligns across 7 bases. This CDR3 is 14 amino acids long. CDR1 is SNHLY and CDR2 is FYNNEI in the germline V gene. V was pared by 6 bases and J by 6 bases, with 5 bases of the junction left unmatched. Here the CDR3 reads CASSTGAFNSPLHF. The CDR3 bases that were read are TGTGCCAGCAGCACAGGGGCTTTTAATTCACCC.

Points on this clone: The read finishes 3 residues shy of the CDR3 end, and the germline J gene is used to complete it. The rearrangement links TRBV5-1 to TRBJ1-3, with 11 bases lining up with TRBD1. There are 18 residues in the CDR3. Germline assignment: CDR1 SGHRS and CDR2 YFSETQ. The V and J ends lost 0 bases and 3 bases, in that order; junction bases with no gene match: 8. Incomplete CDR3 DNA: TGCGCCAGCAGCTTGGATCCCCCGGGACAGGGGGGTGGAAACACC. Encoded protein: CASSLDPPGQGGGNT. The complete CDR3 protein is CASSLDPPGQGGGNTIYF.

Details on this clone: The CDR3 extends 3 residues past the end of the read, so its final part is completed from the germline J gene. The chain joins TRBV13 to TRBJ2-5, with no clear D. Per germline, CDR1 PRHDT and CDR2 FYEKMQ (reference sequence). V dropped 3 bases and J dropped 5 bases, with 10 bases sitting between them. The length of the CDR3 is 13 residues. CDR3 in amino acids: CASSFGTPETQYF. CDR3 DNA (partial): TGTGCCAGCAGCTTCGGTACCCCGGAGACC.

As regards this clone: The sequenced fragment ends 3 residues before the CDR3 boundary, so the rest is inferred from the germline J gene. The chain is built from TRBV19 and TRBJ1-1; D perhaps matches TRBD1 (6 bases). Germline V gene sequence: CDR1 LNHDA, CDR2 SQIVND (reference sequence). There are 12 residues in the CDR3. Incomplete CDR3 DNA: TGTGCCAGTAGTACACAGGGTCGATCG. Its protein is CASSTQGRS. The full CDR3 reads CASSTQGRSAFF.

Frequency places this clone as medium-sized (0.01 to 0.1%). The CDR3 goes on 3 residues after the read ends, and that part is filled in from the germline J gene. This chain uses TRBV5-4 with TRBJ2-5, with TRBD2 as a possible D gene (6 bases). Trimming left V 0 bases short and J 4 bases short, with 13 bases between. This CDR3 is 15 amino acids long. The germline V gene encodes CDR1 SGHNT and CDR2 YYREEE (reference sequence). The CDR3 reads CASSLEAREVETQYF. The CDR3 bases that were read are TGTGCCAGCAGCTTGGAGGCCAGGGAGGTAGAGACC.

The CDR3 DNA, read in part, is TGTGCCAGTAGTATCGGGGGGGGGCACGGAGGC. Encoded protein: CASSIGGGHGG. The entire CDR3 protein is CASSIGGGHGGYTF. The chain is built from TRBV19 and TRBJ1-2; tentatively, D is TRBD1 (6 bases). The read ends 3 residues early relative to the CDR3; the germline J gene fills the gap. Germline lookup yields CDR1 LNHDA and CDR2 SQIVND (reference sequence). CDR3 length equals 14 residues.

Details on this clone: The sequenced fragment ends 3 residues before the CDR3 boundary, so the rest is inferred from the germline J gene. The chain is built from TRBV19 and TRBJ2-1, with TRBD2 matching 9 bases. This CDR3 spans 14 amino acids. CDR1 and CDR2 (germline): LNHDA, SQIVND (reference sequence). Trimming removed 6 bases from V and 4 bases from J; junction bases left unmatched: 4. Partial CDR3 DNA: TGTGCCAGTAGCGGCGGGGGGGCATACAATGAG. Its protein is CASSGGGAYNE. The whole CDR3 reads CASSGGGAYNEQFF.

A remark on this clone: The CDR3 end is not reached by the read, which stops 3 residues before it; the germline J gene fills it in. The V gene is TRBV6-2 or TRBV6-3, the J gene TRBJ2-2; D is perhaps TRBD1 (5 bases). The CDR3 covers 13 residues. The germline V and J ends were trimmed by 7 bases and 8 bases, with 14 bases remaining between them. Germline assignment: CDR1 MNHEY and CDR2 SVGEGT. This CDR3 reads CASTPGLSGELFF. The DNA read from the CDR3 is TGTGCCAGCACACCAGGGTTGTCTGGGGAG.